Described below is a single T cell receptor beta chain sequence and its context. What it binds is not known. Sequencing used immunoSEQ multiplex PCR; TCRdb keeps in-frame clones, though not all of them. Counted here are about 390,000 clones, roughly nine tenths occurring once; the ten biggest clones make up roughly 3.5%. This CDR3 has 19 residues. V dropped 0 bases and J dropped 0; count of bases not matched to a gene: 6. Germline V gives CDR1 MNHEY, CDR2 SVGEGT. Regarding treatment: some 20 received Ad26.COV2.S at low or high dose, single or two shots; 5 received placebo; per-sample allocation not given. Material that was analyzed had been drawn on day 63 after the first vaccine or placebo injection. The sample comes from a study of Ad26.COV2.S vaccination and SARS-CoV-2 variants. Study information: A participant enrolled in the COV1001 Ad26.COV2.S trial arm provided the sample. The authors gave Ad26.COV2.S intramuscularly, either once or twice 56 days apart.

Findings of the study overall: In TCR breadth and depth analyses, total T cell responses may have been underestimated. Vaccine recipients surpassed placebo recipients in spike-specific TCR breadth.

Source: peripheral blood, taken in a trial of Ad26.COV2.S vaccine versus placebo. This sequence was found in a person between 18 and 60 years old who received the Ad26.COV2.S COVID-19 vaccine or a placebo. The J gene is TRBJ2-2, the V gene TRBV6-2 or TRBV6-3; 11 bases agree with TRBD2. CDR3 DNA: TGTGCCAGCAGTTACTCGCTAGCGGGGGGCCTATCGAACACCGGGGAGCTGTTTTTT. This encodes CASSYSLAGGLSNTGELFF.